Listed below are T cell receptor beta chains from one sample, sequenced in a study of CD8 T cells in ankylosing spondylitis. TCRdb ran MiXCR on the 5' RACE reads and lists one entry per CDR3 protein. Of 200,000 to 300,000 distinct CDR3 sequences listed, roughly a third were seen once; the top ten hold roughly 4%. Source material: blood, either unsorted or a sorted T cell fraction (not recorded which). These receptor sequences come from a male donor with ankylosing spondylitis or in good health (not recorded which). Each CDR3 is given with its conserved first and last residue. The D gene is left open where the match is weak. Where a row states a size, it is once, few, many or the class of an expanded clone; other rows omit it.

-	-	TRBV21-1	TRBJ2-1	TGTGCCAGCAGCAAGGTGGTAGCGAAATTTTACAATGAGCAGTTCTTC	CASSKVVAKFYNEQFF
TRBD1	few	TRBV12-3/TRBV12-4	TRBJ2-3	TGTGCCAGCAGCCAGGACAGGAAGGGTACGCAGTATTTT	CASSQDRKGTQYF
TRBD1	-	TRBV25-1	TRBJ1-2	TGTGCCAGCAGTGAGCCGGGGACAGCCGACGTTTATGGCTACACCTTC	CASSEPGTADVYGYTF
-	-	TRBV5-1	TRBJ1-5	TGCGCCAGCAGCCGACTCCCCGGAGACTATCAGCCCCAGCATTTT	CASSRLPGDYQPQHF
-	-	TRBV29-1	TRBJ1-1	TGCAGCGTTAATTTACCGTGGAACACTGAAGCTTTCTTT	CSVNLPWNTEAFF
-	few	TRBV7-8	TRBJ2-1	TGTGCCAGCAGCTACCAGGGGAATGGGGAGCAGTTCTTC	CASSYQGNGEQFF
-	-	TRBV12-3/TRBV12-4	TRBJ2-3	TGTGCCAGCAGACATAGCACAGATACGCAGTATTTT	CASRHSTDTQYF
-	few	TRBV18	TRBJ2-1	TGTGCCAGCTCACCACCGCCGAGCAATGAGCAGTTCTTC	CASSPPPSNEQFF
-	-	TRBV12-3/TRBV12-4	TRBJ1-3	TGTGCCAGCACAGACTACTCTGGAAACACCATATATTTT	CASTDYSGNTIYF
TRBD1	-	TRBV7-9	TRBJ2-7	TGTGCCAGCAGCGGCTCGGGACAGGTACTCACCTACGAGCAGTACTTC	CASSGSGQVLTYEQYF
-	few	TRBV7-7	TRBJ2-5	TGTGCTAGCAGCTTAGGGGTGGAGGAGACCCAGTACTTC	CASSLGVEETQYF
-	-	TRBV20-1	TRBJ2-4	TGCAGTGCCCCCTGGACAGAAGTTAACATTCAGTACTTC	CSAPWTEVNIQYF
-	-	TRBV24-1	TRBJ2-7	TGTGCCACCAGTGCCCCGACTAGTCCCTACGAGCAGTACTTC	CATSAPTSPYEQYF
-	many	TRBV13	TRBJ2-1	TGTGCCAGCAGCTTAGAAGGGCACCACAATGAGCAGTTCTTC	CASSLEGHHNEQFF
-	-	TRBV28	TRBJ2-2	TGTGCCAGCTTGACACCTAACACCGGGGAGCTGTTTTTT	CASLTPNTGELFF
TRBD1	few	TRBV20-1	TRBJ1-2	TGCAGTGCCCAACAGGGGGGAAACTATGGCTACACCTTC	CSAQQGGNYGYTF
TRBD2	-	TRBV29-1	TRBJ2-3	TGCAGCGTTGGGGACTCTAGCGGAGATACGCAGTATTTT	CSVGDSSGDTQYF
-	few	TRBV24-1	TRBJ2-3	TGTGCCACCAGTGATTTTGGGGGAATCCAAGATACGCAGTATTTT	CATSDFGGIQDTQYF
-	-	TRBV5-6	TRBJ1-5	TGTGCCAGCAGCTTGGCAGGGGCGGGGTATCAGCCCCAGCATTTT	CASSLAGAGYQPQHF
TRBD2	few	TRBV20-1	TRBJ2-3	TGCAGTGCCCACCGGGGGGATGGCACAGATACGCAGTATTTT	CSAHRGDGTDTQYF
-	few	TRBV12-3/TRBV12-4	TRBJ2-2	TGTGCCAGCAGAGTCAGGGAATCAGTGAAGGACACCGGGGAGCTGTTTTTT	CASRVRESVKDTGELFF
TRBD1	few	TRBV5-1	TRBJ2-7	TGCGCCAGCAGCTTCGAACAGGGGTTCGACGAGCAGTACTTC	CASSFEQGFDEQYF
-	-	TRBV10-3	TRBJ2-7	TGTGCCATCAGGGCAGGTGTCTCCTACGAGCAGTACTTC	CAIRAGVSYEQYF
TRBD1	-	TRBV12-3/TRBV12-4	TRBJ2-1	TGTGCCAGCAGAATGACAGGGGAAGAGGAGCAGTTCTTC	CASRMTGEEEQFF
TRBD1	-	TRBV30	TRBJ2-1	TGTGCCTGGAGTGAGGTTAAGGCAGGGGGAATTTACAATGAGCAGTTCTTC	CAWSEVKAGGIYNEQFF
-	many	TRBV20-1	TRBJ2-3	TGCAGTGCGAGGCCAGGCAATAGAGGGGCAGATACGCAGTATTTT	CSARPGNRGADTQYF
TRBD1	-	TRBV12-3/TRBV12-4	TRBJ1-1	TGTGCCAGCAGGTACCGACAGGGGTGGAACACTGAAGCTTTCTTT	CASRYRQGWNTEAFF
-	few	TRBV27	TRBJ1-2	TGTGCCAGCAGTTTCGGGGCAACATATGGCTACACCTTC	CASSFGATYGYTF
-	-	TRBV3-1	TRBJ2-2	TGTGCCAGCAGCCAAGGTACTAACACCGGGGAGCTGTTTTTT	CASSQGTNTGELFF
TRBD1	-	TRBV28	TRBJ2-7	TGTGCCAGCAGACCGGGACAGGGGCGGTCCTACGAGCAGTACTTC	CASRPGQGRSYEQYF
-	many	TRBV29-1	TRBJ1-2	TGCAGCGTTGAAGAAGGTGGCTACACCTTC	CSVEEGGYTF
TRBD2	few	TRBV20-1	TRBJ2-5	TGCAGTGCCAGAACGGCTAGCGGGGGGGCAGAGACCCAGTACTTC	CSARTASGGAETQYF
TRBD2	-	TRBV4-2	TRBJ2-7	TGTGCCAGCAGCCACTCTCTCCCATTAGCGGGGAGCTCCTACGAGCAGTACTTC	CASSHSLPLAGSSYEQYF
-	few	TRBV12-3/TRBV12-4	TRBJ2-5	TGTGCCAGCAGTCGTCCTCGGTCGGATCAAGAGACCCAGTACTTC	CASSRPRSDQETQYF
TRBD2	-	TRBV6-4	TRBJ2-1	TGTGCCAGCGGGGAGGGAAGTAGGGATGAGCAGTTCTTC	CASGEGSRDEQFF
-	-	TRBV5-1	TRBJ2-2	TGCGCCAGCAGGAGAGGGACACAGAACACCGGGGAGCTGTTTTTT	CASRRGTQNTGELFF
-	-	TRBV7-6	TRBJ2-3	TGTGCCAGCAGCTTGAGGGGGGCAAGCACAGATACGCAGTATTTT	CASSLRGASTDTQYF
-	few	TRBV27	TRBJ1-4	TGTGCCAGCAGTTCGAGAGGGACTAATGAAAAACTGTTTTTT	CASSSRGTNEKLFF